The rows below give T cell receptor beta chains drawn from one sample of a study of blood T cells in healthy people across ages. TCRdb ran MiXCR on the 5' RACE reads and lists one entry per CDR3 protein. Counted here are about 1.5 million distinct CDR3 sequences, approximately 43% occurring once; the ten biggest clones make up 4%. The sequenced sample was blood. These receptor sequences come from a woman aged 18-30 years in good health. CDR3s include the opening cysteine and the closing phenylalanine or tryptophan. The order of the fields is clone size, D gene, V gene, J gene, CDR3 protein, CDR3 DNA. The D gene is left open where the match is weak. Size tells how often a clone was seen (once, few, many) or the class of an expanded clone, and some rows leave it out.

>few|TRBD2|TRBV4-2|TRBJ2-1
CASSPSLGLAGYNEQFF
TGTGCCAGCAGCCCTTCCCTCGGACTAGCGGGCTACAATGAGCAGTTCTTC
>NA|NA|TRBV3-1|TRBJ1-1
CASSQVGGPNTEAFF
TGTGCCAGCAGCCAAGTTGGAGGACCGAACACTGAAGCTTTCTTT
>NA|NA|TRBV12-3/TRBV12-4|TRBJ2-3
CAVGGRGTDTQYF
TGTGCCGTGGGGGGACGGGGCACAGATACGCAGTATTTT
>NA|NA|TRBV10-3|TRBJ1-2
CAISDGGSHGYTF
TGTGCCATCAGTGATGGGGGTTCCCATGGCTACACCTTC
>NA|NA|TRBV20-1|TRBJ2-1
CSARAGVEQFF
TGCAGTGCTAGGGCAGGGGTTGAGCAGTTCTTC
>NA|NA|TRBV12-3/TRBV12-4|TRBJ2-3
CASLRWGGNTDTQYF
TGTGCCAGCCTCAGGTGGGGCGGGAACACAGATACGCAGTATTTT
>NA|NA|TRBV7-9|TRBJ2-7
CASAQLWQYNEQYF
TGTGCCAGCGCCCAGCTATGGCAGTACAATGAGCAGTACTTC
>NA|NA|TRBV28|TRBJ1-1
CAISRGYTEAFF
TGTGCCATCTCCCGGGGATATACTGAAGCTTTCTTT
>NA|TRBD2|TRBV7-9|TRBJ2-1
CASSSSYPLLAGVLLNEQFF
TGTGCCAGCAGCTCCAGCTATCCACTTTTAGCGGGAGTACTTCTCAATGAGCAGTTCTTC
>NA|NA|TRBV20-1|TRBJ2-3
CSANHAGMWADTQYF
TGCAGTGCTAACCATGCAGGGATGTGGGCAGATACGCAGTATTTT
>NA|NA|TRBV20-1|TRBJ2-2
CSGSGDTGELFF
TGCAGTGGTAGCGGCGACACCGGGGAGCTGTTTTTT
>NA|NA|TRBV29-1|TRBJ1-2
CSGLSAYGYTF
TGCAGCGGCCTGTCAGCCTATGGCTACACCTTC
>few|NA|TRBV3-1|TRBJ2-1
CASSQGYLWGGNEQFF
TGTGCCAGCAGCCAAGGTTACCTCTGGGGAGGCAATGAGCAGTTCTTC
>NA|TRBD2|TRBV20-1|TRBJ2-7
CSAREGGGSLYEQYF
TGCAGTGCTAGAGAGGGCGGCGGGAGTCTCTACGAGCAGTACTTC
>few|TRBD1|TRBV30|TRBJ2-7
CAGRTGSGAQYF
TGTGCCGGGAGGACAGGGTCCGGGGCGCAGTACTTC
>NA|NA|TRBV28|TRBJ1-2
CASRPPNYGYTF
TGTGCCAGCAGGCCACCCAACTATGGCTACACCTTC
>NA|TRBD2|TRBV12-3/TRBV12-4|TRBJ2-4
CASRRLAETSYNEQYF
TGTGCCAGCAGAAGACTAGCGGAGACCTCCTACAATGAGCAGTACTTC
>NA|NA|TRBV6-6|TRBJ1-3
CATLGTGFTGNTIYF
TGTGCCACCTTAGGAACAGGATTTACTGGAAACACCATATATTTT
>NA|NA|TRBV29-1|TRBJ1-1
CSVHRQGRETEAFF
TGCAGCGTTCACAGGCAGGGACGGGAGACTGAAGCTTTCTTT
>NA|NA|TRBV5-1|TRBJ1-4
CASSFRGDGEKLFF
TGCGCCAGCAGCTTTAGGGGCGATGGTGAAAAACTGTTTTTT
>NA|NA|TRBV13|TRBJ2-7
CASSLGALTYEQYF
TGTGCCAGCAGCTTAGGGGCACTTACCTACGAGCAGTACTTC
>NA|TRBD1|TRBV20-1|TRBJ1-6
CSARLGTGFYNSPLHF
TGCAGTGCTAGACTCGGGACAGGGTTCTATAATTCACCCCTCCACTTT
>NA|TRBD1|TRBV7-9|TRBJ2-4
CASSIRDRGGDEQYF
TGTGCCAGCAGCATCCGGGACAGGGGAGGCGATGAGCAGTACTTC
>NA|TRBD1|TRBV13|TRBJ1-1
CASSLRDRGSTEAFF
TGTGCCAGCAGCCTCCGGGACAGGGGGTCCACTGAAGCTTTCTTT
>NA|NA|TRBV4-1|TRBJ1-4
CASRRRGTNEKLFF
TGCGCCAGCCGGAGACGGGGAACTAATGAAAAACTGTTTTTT
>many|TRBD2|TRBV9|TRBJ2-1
CASSVGTSGSSYNEQFF
TGTGCCAGCAGCGTAGGGACTAGCGGGAGCTCCTACAATGAGCAGTTCTTC
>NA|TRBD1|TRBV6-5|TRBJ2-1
CASSYSSRGNEQFF
TGTGCCAGCAGTTACTCGTCCAGGGGGAATGAGCAGTTCTTC
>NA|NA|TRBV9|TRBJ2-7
CASSVDKRSYNEQYF
TGTGCCAGCAGCGTAGATAAGCGATCCTACAATGAGCAGTACTTC
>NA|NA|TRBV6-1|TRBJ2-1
CASSALVGRMDEQFF
TGTGCCAGCAGTGCCCTCGTCGGGAGAATGGATGAGCAGTTCTTC
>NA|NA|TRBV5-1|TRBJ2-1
CASSFGSPGNEQFF
TGCGCCAGCAGCTTCGGGTCCCCGGGGAATGAGCAGTTCTTC
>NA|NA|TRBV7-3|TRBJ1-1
CASSSRQLTEAFF
TGTGCCAGCAGCAGTCGACAGCTCACTGAAGCTTTCTTT
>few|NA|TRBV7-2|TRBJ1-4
CASSFRGGNEKLFF
TGTGCCAGCAGCTTCAGGGGAGGGAATGAAAAACTGTTTTTT
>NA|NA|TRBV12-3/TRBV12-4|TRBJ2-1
CASSYSRSQTNEQFF
TGTGCCAGCAGCTACAGTAGATCCCAAACCAATGAGCAGTTCTTC
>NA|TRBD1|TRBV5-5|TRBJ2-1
CASSLGQGVNEQFF
TGTGCCAGCAGCTTGGGACAGGGGGTCAATGAGCAGTTCTTC
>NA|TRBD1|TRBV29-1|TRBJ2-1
CSLGQGDEQFF
TGCAGCCTTGGACAGGGCGATGAGCAGTTCTTC
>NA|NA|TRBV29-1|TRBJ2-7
CSVATRYSYEQYF
TGCAGCGTTGCAACACGGTACTCCTACGAGCAGTACTTC
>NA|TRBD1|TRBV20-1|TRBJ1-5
CSATTGTGHQPQHF
TGCAGTGCAACGACCGGGACAGGTCATCAGCCCCAGCATTTT
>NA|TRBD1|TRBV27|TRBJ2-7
CASRLGTVSYEQYF
TGTGCCAGCAGGTTAGGGACAGTTTCCTACGAGCAGTACTTC
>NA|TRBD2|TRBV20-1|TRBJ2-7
CSASIAGPYYNEQYF
TGCAGTGCTAGTATAGCGGGACCTTACTACAATGAGCAGTACTTC
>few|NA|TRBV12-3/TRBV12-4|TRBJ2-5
CASSVSYQETQYF
TGTGCCAGCAGTGTATCCTACCAAGAGACCCAGTACTTC
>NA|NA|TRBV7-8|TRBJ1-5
CASSLQALRSISNQPQHF
TGTGCCAGCAGCTTACAGGCCTTACGCTCGATTAGCAATCAGCCCCAGCATTTT
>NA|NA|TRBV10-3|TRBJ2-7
CAISEDWGEQYF
TGTGCCATCAGTGAGGACTGGGGCGAGCAGTACTTC
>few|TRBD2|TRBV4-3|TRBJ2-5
CASSQSAGVGETQYF
TGCGCCAGCAGCCAATCAGCGGGAGTAGGGGAGACCCAGTACTTC
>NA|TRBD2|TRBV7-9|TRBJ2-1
CASSYWAGDYGEQFF
TGTGCCAGCAGCTACTGGGCGGGAGACTATGGTGAGCAGTTCTTC
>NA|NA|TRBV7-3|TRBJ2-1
CASSLVGGQSSYNEQFF
TGTGCCAGCAGCTTAGTCGGTGGACAGAGCTCCTACAATGAGCAGTTCTTC
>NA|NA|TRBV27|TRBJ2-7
CASSKQGQVYEQYF
TGTGCCAGCAGTAAACAGGGTCAAGTCTACGAGCAGTACTTC
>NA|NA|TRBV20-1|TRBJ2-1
CSARRLRLAPYNEQFF
TGCAGTGCTAGAAGGTTACGGCTAGCGCCCTACAATGAGCAGTTCTTC
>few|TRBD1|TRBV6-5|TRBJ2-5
CASSRWTGEETQYF
TGTGCCAGCAGTCGGTGGACAGGGGAAGAGACCCAGTACTTC
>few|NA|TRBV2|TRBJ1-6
CASSDSRSYNSPLHF
TGTGCCAGCAGTGACAGTCGCTCCTATAATTCACCCCTCCACTTT
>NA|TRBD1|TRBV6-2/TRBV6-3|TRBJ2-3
CASNRGFTDTQYF
TGTGCCAGCAACAGGGGCTTCACAGATACGCAGTATTTT
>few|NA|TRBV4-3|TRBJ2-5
CASSQERADGETQYF
TGCGCCAGCAGCCAAGAACGCGCGGACGGGGAGACCCAGTACTTC
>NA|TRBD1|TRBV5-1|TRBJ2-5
CASSTGQGRGSFYNEQYF
TGCGCCAGCAGCACAGGACAGGGAAGAGGTTCCTTCTACAATGAGCAGTACTTC
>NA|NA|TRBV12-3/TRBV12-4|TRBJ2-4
CASSSTLRILNRQQYF
TGTGCCAGCAGCTCGACCTTGCGGATATTGAATCGTCAGCAGTACTTC
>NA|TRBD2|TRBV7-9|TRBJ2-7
CASSPPTSGVEQYF
TGTGCCAGCAGCCCCCCGACTAGCGGGGTCGAGCAGTACTTC
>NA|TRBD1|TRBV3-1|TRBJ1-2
CASSQESRPGGSNYGYTF
TGTGCCAGCAGCCAAGAAAGTCGCCCAGGGGGCTCCAACTATGGCTACACCTTC
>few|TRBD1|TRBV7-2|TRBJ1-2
CASSLGRGQGGYTF
TGTGCCAGCAGCTTAGGCAGGGGGCAAGGTGGCTACACCTTC
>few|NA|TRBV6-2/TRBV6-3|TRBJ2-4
CASRGVVDIQYF
TGTGCCAGCAGAGGAGTAGTGGACATTCAGTACTTC
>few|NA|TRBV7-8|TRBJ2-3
CASSLDWPFPSTDTQYF
TGTGCCAGCAGCTTAGATTGGCCTTTTCCTAGCACAGATACGCAGTATTTT